This TCR beta chain appears in the sequencing data of a study of blood T cell repertoires in COVID-19. Germline V gene data show CDR1 as MNHNS and CDR2 as SASEGT. Between the trimmed V and J ends, which lost 5 bases and 1 base, there was a span of 18 bases. The CDR3 runs 17 residues. TCRdb's table, derived via immunoSEQ multiplex PCR, lists solely in-frame clones and lacks some. The sample includes around 160,000 clones, approximately 85% of them seen just once. The V call is TRBV6-1, the J call TRBJ1-5, with D perhaps TRBD1 (5 bases). Sequenced: peripheral blood. The clonotype originates from a man aged 60 to 69 with active or convalescent COVID-19. The CDR3 DNA reads as TGTGCCAGCAGTAAAGTCGCATTCCAGGGCAGCAATCAGCCCCAGCATTTT. This sequence encodes CASSKVAFQGSNQPQHF.